Listed below are T cell receptor beta chains from one sample, sequenced in a study of T-cell reconstitution after alpha-beta-depleted transplantation in children. Via MiXCR, TCRdb re-called the PCR reads, giving one row per CDR3 protein. This table has 400,000 to 500,000 distinct CDR3 sequences, about 11% appearing once. The starting material was PBMCs from the stem cell graft donor, obtained from the stem cell graft. The receptors come from a human donor who donated a stem cell graft to a child with acute myeloid leukemia. CDR3s include the opening cysteine and the closing phenylalanine or tryptophan. Fields, in order: V gene, D gene, clone size, J gene, CDR3 DNA, CDR3 protein. The D gene is left open where the match is weak. Size is stated for part of the rows, as once, few or many counts, or as a class when the clone is expanded.

v_call: TRBV20-1; d_call: NA; clone_size: few; j_call: TRBJ2-3; cdr3_nt: TGCAGTGCTAGCGAACCAGGGGCGGGAGTAGAGCCAGATACGCAGTATTTT; cdr3_aa: CSASEPGAGVEPDTQYF
v_call: TRBV29-1; d_call: NA; clone_size: few; j_call: TRBJ2-7; cdr3_nt: TGCAGCGTTGTAGGCCAGGGAGGTTACGAGCAGTACTTC; cdr3_aa: CSVVGQGGYEQYF
v_call: TRBV29-1; d_call: NA; clone_size: few; j_call: TRBJ2-1; cdr3_nt: TGCAGCGTTGTCAAAATGGCTAGCTCGGACAATGAGCAGTTCTTC; cdr3_aa: CSVVKMASSDNEQFF
v_call: TRBV12-3/TRBV12-4; d_call: TRBD1; clone_size: NA; j_call: TRBJ1-1; cdr3_nt: TGTGCCAGCAGTCCCGACAGGGACGAAGCTTTCTTT; cdr3_aa: CASSPDRDEAFF
v_call: TRBV20-1; d_call: TRBD2; clone_size: many; j_call: TRBJ2-1; cdr3_nt: TGCAGTGCCACTAGCGGAGCCCCCTACAATGAGCAGTTCTTC; cdr3_aa: CSATSGAPYNEQFF
v_call: TRBV11-2; d_call: TRBD2; clone_size: NA; j_call: TRBJ2-1; cdr3_nt: TGTGCCAGCAGCCCCCTGACTAGCGGGATTTCAAATGAGCAGTTCTTC; cdr3_aa: CASSPLTSGISNEQFF
v_call: TRBV4-1; d_call: TRBD1; clone_size: once; j_call: TRBJ1-2; cdr3_nt: TGCGCCAGCAGCCAAGCCCCAGCAGGGGGAGGCTACACCTTC; cdr3_aa: CASSQAPAGGGYTF
v_call: TRBV5-6; d_call: TRBD1; clone_size: few; j_call: TRBJ2-5; cdr3_nt: TGTGCCAGCAGCTCACAGGGGGGAGGAGAGACCCAGTACTTC; cdr3_aa: CASSSQGGGETQYF
v_call: TRBV29-1; d_call: TRBD2; clone_size: many; j_call: TRBJ2-3; cdr3_nt: TGCAGCGTTGGTCGGGGGGGGCTAGCGGGGCCCACAGATACGCAGTATTTT; cdr3_aa: CSVGRGGLAGPTDTQYF
v_call: TRBV4-1; d_call: NA; clone_size: NA; j_call: TRBJ2-5; cdr3_nt: TGCGCCGGCAGCCAAGAACAAGGGAGGGAGACCCAGTACTTC; cdr3_aa: CAGSQEQGRETQYF
v_call: TRBV29-1; d_call: NA; clone_size: few; j_call: TRBJ2-1; cdr3_nt: TGCAGCGTTGAAACCAGGGGCGGGGGAGGGAATGAGCAGTTCTTC; cdr3_aa: CSVETRGGGGNEQFF
v_call: TRBV20-1; d_call: NA; clone_size: many; j_call: TRBJ1-6; cdr3_nt: TGCAGTGCTAGATTAAGGACGGAGGTTTATTCACCCCTCCACTTT; cdr3_aa: CSARLRTEVYSPLHF
v_call: TRBV4-2; d_call: NA; clone_size: few; j_call: TRBJ2-3; cdr3_nt: TGTGCCAGCAGCCCTGGGAGGGGGCGGGAAGATACGCAGTATTTT; cdr3_aa: CASSPGRGREDTQYF
v_call: TRBV29-1; d_call: NA; clone_size: NA; j_call: TRBJ1-1; cdr3_nt: TGCAGCGTTGAAGAGACCCCGGAGGCGAGATTAGCTTTCTTT; cdr3_aa: CSVEETPEARLAFF
v_call: TRBV20-1; d_call: NA; clone_size: NA; j_call: TRBJ2-3; cdr3_nt: TGCAGTGCTATAGGGAGCGGACTCACAGATACGCAGTATTTT; cdr3_aa: CSAIGSGLTDTQYF
v_call: TRBV5-1; d_call: NA; clone_size: few; j_call: TRBJ1-3; cdr3_nt: TGCGCCAGCGGAGAAGGAAACACCATATATTTT; cdr3_aa: CASGEGNTIYF
v_call: TRBV10-3; d_call: NA; clone_size: few; j_call: TRBJ2-3; cdr3_nt: TGTGCCATCAGATCAGGGACAGATACGCAGTATTTT; cdr3_aa: CAIRSGTDTQYF
v_call: TRBV7-8; d_call: NA; clone_size: few; j_call: TRBJ1-6; cdr3_nt: TGTGCCAGCAGCTCCGTAACAGGGACGAATTCACCCCTCCACTTT; cdr3_aa: CASSSVTGTNSPLHF
v_call: TRBV5-1; d_call: NA; clone_size: NA; j_call: TRBJ1-2; cdr3_nt: TGCGCCAGCAGCATTGGACAGAACCCCACCCTTGGCTATGGCTACACCTTC; cdr3_aa: CASSIGQNPTLGYGYTF
v_call: TRBV10-1; d_call: TRBD1; clone_size: NA; j_call: TRBJ2-1; cdr3_nt: TGCGCCAGCAGTGAGTCGAAACAGGGGGCTTACAATGAGCAGTTCTTC; cdr3_aa: CASSESKQGAYNEQFF
v_call: TRBV7-3; d_call: NA; clone_size: NA; j_call: TRBJ2-1; cdr3_nt: TGTGCCAGCAGCTTAGGTCTTGGGGGGTCCAATGAGCAGTTCTTC; cdr3_aa: CASSLGLGGSNEQFF
v_call: TRBV15; d_call: TRBD1; clone_size: NA; j_call: TRBJ1-3; cdr3_nt: TGTGCCACCCCCGACGCCGGACAGGAGGGAAACACCATATATTTT; cdr3_aa: CATPDAGQEGNTIYF
v_call: TRBV18; d_call: NA; clone_size: NA; j_call: TRBJ2-5; cdr3_nt: TGTGCCAGCTCACCACTAGGGACGGCCGATCAAGAGACCCAGTACTTC; cdr3_aa: CASSPLGTADQETQYF
v_call: TRBV12-3/TRBV12-4; d_call: TRBD1; clone_size: few; j_call: TRBJ2-2; cdr3_nt: TGTGCCAGCAGTTCGACAGGGCCCAACACCGGGGAGCTGTTTTTT; cdr3_aa: CASSSTGPNTGELFF
v_call: TRBV3-1; d_call: NA; clone_size: few; j_call: TRBJ2-1; cdr3_nt: TGTGCCAGCAGCCAAGAAGTTGGATCCTACAATGAGCAGTTCTTC; cdr3_aa: CASSQEVGSYNEQFF
v_call: TRBV21-1; d_call: NA; clone_size: few; j_call: TRBJ1-5; cdr3_nt: TGTGCCAGCAACCCATCCGGGACAGGGCACCAGCCCCAGCATTTT; cdr3_aa: CASNPSGTGHQPQHF
v_call: TRBV7-9; d_call: NA; clone_size: many; j_call: TRBJ2-1; cdr3_nt: TGTGCCAGCAGCCCGGGGCAGGTCCTTTTCAATGAGCAGTTCTTC; cdr3_aa: CASSPGQVLFNEQFF
v_call: TRBV30; d_call: TRBD1; clone_size: NA; j_call: TRBJ2-4; cdr3_nt: TGTGCCTGGAGCCCGTCGGGACAGGGATCCTTAGCCAAAAACATTCAGTACTTC; cdr3_aa: CAWSPSGQGSLAKNIQYF
v_call: TRBV9; d_call: NA; clone_size: few; j_call: TRBJ2-1; cdr3_nt: TGTGCCAGCAGCCCAGACGGGGATTCGGACAATGAGCAGTTCTTC; cdr3_aa: CASSPDGDSDNEQFF
v_call: TRBV29-1; d_call: NA; clone_size: few; j_call: TRBJ2-3; cdr3_nt: TGCAGCGTTGAAGAAGGTCTGGGGTTCACAGATACGCAGTATTTT; cdr3_aa: CSVEEGLGFTDTQYF
v_call: TRBV18; d_call: NA; clone_size: NA; j_call: TRBJ1-1; cdr3_nt: TGTGCCAGCTCACGAGGGAGGAACACTGAAGCTTTCTTT; cdr3_aa: CASSRGRNTEAFF
v_call: TRBV12-3/TRBV12-4; d_call: NA; clone_size: NA; j_call: TRBJ1-1; cdr3_nt: TGTGCCAGCACCAAAGGTAGTGGGGGGCCCACGTTGCGCACTGAAGCTTTCTTT; cdr3_aa: CASTKGSGGPTLRTEAFF
v_call: TRBV7-2; d_call: TRBD2; clone_size: NA; j_call: TRBJ2-5; cdr3_nt: TGTGCCAGCAGCCCAGCAATGGGGCGGGGGGGCCGAGAGACCCAGTACTTC; cdr3_aa: CASSPAMGRGGRETQYF
v_call: TRBV12-3/TRBV12-4; d_call: NA; clone_size: few; j_call: TRBJ1-5; cdr3_nt: TGTGCCAGCAGTTTCGCAGGGCTTCAGCCCCAGCATTTT; cdr3_aa: CASSFAGLQPQHF
v_call: TRBV10-3; d_call: NA; clone_size: few; j_call: TRBJ1-5; cdr3_nt: TGTGCCATCAGTGAGTCCAGGGTTGGCCAGCCCCAGCATTTT; cdr3_aa: CAISESRVGQPQHF
v_call: TRBV29-1; d_call: NA; clone_size: medium-sized; j_call: TRBJ2-5; cdr3_nt: TGCAGCGTTGGTCACCTCCGACGGAGGGGTGAGACCCAGTACTTC; cdr3_aa: CSVGHLRRRGETQYF
v_call: TRBV5-1; d_call: NA; clone_size: few; j_call: TRBJ1-1; cdr3_nt: TGCGCCAGCAGCTATGAGCTACAGGATTCTGGGAACACTGAAGCTTTCTTT; cdr3_aa: CASSYELQDSGNTEAFF
v_call: TRBV6-5; d_call: NA; clone_size: NA; j_call: TRBJ1-6; cdr3_nt: TGTGCCAGCAGTTACGGACAGAATTCACCCCTCCACTTT; cdr3_aa: CASSYGQNSPLHF
v_call: TRBV20-1; d_call: TRBD1; clone_size: NA; j_call: TRBJ2-1; cdr3_nt: TGCTGTGCTAGAATGACTAACTGGGACAGGGGCGGTATTGATGAGCAGTTCTTC; cdr3_aa: CCARMTNWDRGGIDEQFF
v_call: TRBV28; d_call: TRBD2; clone_size: many; j_call: TRBJ2-5; cdr3_nt: TGTGCCAGCAGTGCCACTAGCGGGGTTGAGACCCAGTACTTC; cdr3_aa: CASSATSGVETQYF
v_call: TRBV7-2; d_call: TRBD1; clone_size: NA; j_call: TRBJ2-7; cdr3_nt: TGTGCCAGCAGCTTAGGGAGACAGGGCGAGCAGTACTTC; cdr3_aa: CASSLGRQGEQYF
v_call: TRBV20-1; d_call: TRBD2; clone_size: NA; j_call: TRBJ2-2; cdr3_nt: TGCAGTGCTCTAGCGGGGCCAAGGACCGGGGAGCTGTTTTTT; cdr3_aa: CSALAGPRTGELFF
v_call: TRBV20-1; d_call: NA; clone_size: many; j_call: TRBJ2-3; cdr3_nt: TGCAGTGCTACAGGGAGGGGGAAAACAAGGCAAAGCACAGATACGCAGTATTTT; cdr3_aa: CSATGRGKTRQSTDTQYF
v_call: TRBV12-3/TRBV12-4; d_call: NA; clone_size: few; j_call: TRBJ1-5; cdr3_nt: TGTGCCAGCAGACAGGGCCTCAATCAGCCCCAGCATTTT; cdr3_aa: CASRQGLNQPQHF
v_call: TRBV5-1; d_call: TRBD1; clone_size: NA; j_call: TRBJ1-1; cdr3_nt: TGCGCCAGCAGGCCCCTGGCTGGCAGGGGGCTAACTGAAGCTTTCTTT; cdr3_aa: CASRPLAGRGLTEAFF
v_call: TRBV11-2; d_call: NA; clone_size: few; j_call: TRBJ2-7; cdr3_nt: TGTGCCAGCAGATTTAGTGGGCAGACGGTACGGGAGCAGTACTTC; cdr3_aa: CASRFSGQTVREQYF
v_call: TRBV5-1; d_call: NA; clone_size: NA; j_call: TRBJ2-1; cdr3_nt: TGCGCCAGCAGCGGCAGGCGGCCGGGGAATGAGCAGTTCTTC; cdr3_aa: CASSGRRPGNEQFF